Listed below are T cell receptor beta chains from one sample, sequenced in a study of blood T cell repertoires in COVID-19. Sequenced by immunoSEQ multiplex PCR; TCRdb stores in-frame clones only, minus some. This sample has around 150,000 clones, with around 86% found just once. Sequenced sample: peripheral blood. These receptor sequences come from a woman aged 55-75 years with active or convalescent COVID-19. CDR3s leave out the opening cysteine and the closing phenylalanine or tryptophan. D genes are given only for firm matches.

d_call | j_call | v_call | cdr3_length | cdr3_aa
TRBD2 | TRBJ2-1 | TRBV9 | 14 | ASSVVGGGAVNEQF
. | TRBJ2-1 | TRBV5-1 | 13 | ASSLAGDPYNEQF
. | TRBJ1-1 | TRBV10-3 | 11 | AISREMNTEAF
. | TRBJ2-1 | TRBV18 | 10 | ASSPTTEEQF
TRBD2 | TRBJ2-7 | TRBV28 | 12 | ASLTSESSYEQY
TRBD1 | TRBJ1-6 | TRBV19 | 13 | ASSRTGVFNSPLH
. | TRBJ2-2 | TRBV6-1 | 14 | ASSEALGAGTGELF
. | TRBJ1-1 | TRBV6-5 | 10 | ASSPGYTEAF
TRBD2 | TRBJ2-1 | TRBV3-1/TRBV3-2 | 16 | ASSPGTSGRSSYNEQF
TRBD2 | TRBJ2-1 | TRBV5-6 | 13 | ASSAGGTSYNEQF
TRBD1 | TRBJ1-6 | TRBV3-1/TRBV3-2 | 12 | ASSQRQGTTPLH
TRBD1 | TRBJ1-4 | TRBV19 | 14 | ASNALAGTGDEKLF
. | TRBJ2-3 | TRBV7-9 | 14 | ASSLRDGQITDTQY
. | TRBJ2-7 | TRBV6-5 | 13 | ASSYSIQGSYEQY
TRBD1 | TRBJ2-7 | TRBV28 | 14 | ASSPNYRGDLYEQY
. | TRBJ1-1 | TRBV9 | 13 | ASSVTGTGYTEAF
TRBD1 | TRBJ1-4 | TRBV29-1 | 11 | SIWTGANEKLF
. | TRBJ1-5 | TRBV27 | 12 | ASSFFAGDQPQH
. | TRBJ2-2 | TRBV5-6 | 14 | ASSFGAGLNTGELF
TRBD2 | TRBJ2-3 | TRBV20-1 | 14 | SASGGTSGSTDTQY
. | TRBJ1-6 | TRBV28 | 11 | ASSWGTPSPLH
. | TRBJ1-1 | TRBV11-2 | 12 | ASSPRGLDTEAF
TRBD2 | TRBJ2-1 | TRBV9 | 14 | ASSVWTSGSMNEQF
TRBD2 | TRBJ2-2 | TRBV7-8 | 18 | ASSTGETSGGARGTGELF